The 13 T cell receptor beta chains in this list originate from one sample, sequenced in a study of blood T cell repertoires in COVID-19. The repertoire was sequenced with immunoSEQ multiplex PCR; TCRdb's copy has only in-frame clones and lacks some. Of some 170,000 clones listed, approximately 82% are singletons. Source material: PBMCs or T cells enriched from blood (not recorded which). The source of these receptors is a man aged 50 or older who had recovered from COVID-19.

CDR3 nucleotides: TGTGCCAGCAGCTTAGCAGGGGGCAGTGGAACAGATACGCAGTATTTT. Translating it yields CASSLAGGSGTDTQYF. V gene TRBV11-2 combines with J gene TRBJ2-3; 8 bases map to TRBD1. The CDR3 is 16 amino acids. The junction had 6 bases not matched to a gene; V was cut back by 1 base and J by 3 bases. Germline loops: CDR1 SGHAT, CDR2 FQNNGV.

The V gene is TRBV1, the J gene TRBJ2-2; the table's D call, TRBD1, was not checked against the DNA. TRBV1 is reported as a pseudogene. This CDR3 has 18 residues. The CDR3 region has the DNA TGCACCAGCAGCCTCGGGCAGGGTACGCTCCCGAACACCGGGGAGCTGTTTTTT. It translates to CTSSLGQGTLPNTGELFF.

This sequence joins TRBV30 and TRBJ1-6, with TRBD1 as a possible D gene (5 bases). The CDR3 contains 15 residues. V lost 3 bases and J lost 5, with 14 bases in between. From germline, CDR1 is GTSNPN and CDR2 SVGIG (reference sequence). The CDR3: CAWRVRGGDNSPLHF. The CDR3 DNA sequence: TGTGCCTGGAGGGTTAGGGGTGGGGATAATTCACCCCTCCACTTT.

The gene calls are TRBV7-9 and TRBJ2-5; TRBD1 aligns across 12 bases. After removal of 3 bases from V and 1 base from J, the junction contained 9 bases not matched to a gene. The CDR3 has 18 amino acids. From germline, CDR1 is SEHNR and CDR2 FQNEAQ (reference sequence). The CDR3 DNA reads as TGTGCCAGCAGCTTCGCCCCGGGACAGGGGGCCCCCCAAGAGACCCAGTACTTC. Protein sequence: CASSFAPGQGAPQETQYF.

V gene TRBV1 combines with J gene TRBJ2-1; the table calls TRBD2, which could not be checked here. TRBV1 is an annotated pseudogene. This CDR3 is 18 amino acids long. The CDR3 loop reads CTSSQVLMTSGGPNEQFF. The CDR3 DNA is TGCACCAGCAGCCAAGTACTCATGACGAGCGGGGGCCCCAATGAGCAGTTCTTC.

CDR3 residues: CASSQADTGRVSNQPQHF. In DNA, the CDR3 is TGCGCCAGCAGCCAAGCCGACACAGGGAGAGTTAGCAATCAGCCCCAGCATTTT. The chain is built from TRBV4-1 and TRBJ1-5; D may be TRBD1 (6 bases). The CDR3 is made up of 18 amino acids. Deletions cut 1 base from V and 0 bases from J, with 16 bases between. In germline, CDR1 is MGHRA, CDR2 YSYEKL.

The chain is built from TRBV23-1 and TRBJ2-5; 8 nucleotides agree with TRBD1. TRBV23-1 is reported as an ORF; its role is uncertain. There are 14 residues in the CDR3. With 2 bases clipped from V and 8 bases from J, the junction kept 7 bases outside the gene matches. This chain's CDR3 is CASSQIQGVITQYF. The CDR3 DNA follows: TGCGCCAGCAGTCAAATACAGGGGGTGATTACCCAGTACTTC.

The rearrangement links TRBV7-6 to TRBJ1-3; D might be TRBD1 (6 bases). This CDR3 is 17 amino acids long. Trimming removed 3 bases from V and 0 bases from J, with 15 bases in between. Germline V gene sequence: CDR1 SGHVS, CDR2 FNYEAQ. For the CDR3, the DNA is TGTGCCAGCAGCTTGTACGACAGGCCTAGCTCTGGAAACACCATATATTTT. Translated: CASSLYDRPSSGNTIYF.

The CDR3 nucleotides read TGTGCCAGCAGCGTAGCCGTCGATCAGCCCCAGCATTTT. Its protein is CASSVAVDQPQHF. The rearrangement joins TRBV9 to TRBJ1-5; D gene ambiguous. This CDR3 is built from 13 residues. Germline CDR1 and CDR2: SGDLS and YYNGEE. The V end was cut by 0 bases, the J end by 5 bases, with 6 bases between. Using reference TRBV9 and TRBJ1-5 for the parts outside the CDR3, the full variable domain is DSGVTQTPKHLITATGQRVTLRCSPRSGDLSVYWYQQSLDQGLQFLIQYYNGEERAKGNILERFSAQQFPDLHSELNLSSLELGDSALYFCASSVAVDQPQHFGDGTRLSIL.

This chain connects TRBV9 to TRBJ2-3; possible D gene TRBD1, 5 bases. Germline CDR1 SGDLS, CDR2 YYNGEE. The V end lost 3 bases, the J end lost 2 bases, and 13 bases lay between the germline ends. This CDR3 region has 15 residues. CDR3 DNA: TGTGCCAGCAGCGATGATCCGACAGACACAGATACGCAGTATTTT. It encodes CASSDDPTDTDTQYF.

V gene TRBV11-2 combines with J gene TRBJ1-6; 9 bases match TRBD1. The V gene end was trimmed by 11 bases and the J gene end by 5 bases; junction bases not matched to a gene: 7. The length of the CDR3 is 14 residues. The V gene's germline CDR1 is SGHAT and CDR2 FQNNGV. The CDR3 DNA reads TGTGCCGGCTCAACAGGGGGCAATAATTCACCCCTCCACTTT. Protein: CAGSTGGNNSPLHF.

The chain recombines TRBV7-9 with TRBJ1-5; TRBD1 agrees at 9 bases. The CDR3 contains 17 residues. In germline, CDR1 is SEHNR, CDR2 FQNEAQ (reference sequence). With V trimmed by 4 bases and J by 2 bases, 9 bases remained unmatched. The CDR3 region is CASSSGQGPWGNQPQHF. The CDR3 DNA sequence: TGTGCCAGCAGCTCCGGACAGGGGCCTTGGGGCAATCAGCCCCAGCATTTT.

This rearrangement joins TRBV3-1 (or the pseudogene TRBV3-2) to TRBJ1-2, with 7 bases aligning to TRBD1. V lost 4 bases and J lost 4; bases outside the gene matches: 0. The germline gives CDR1 LGHDT, CDR2 YNNKEL (reference sequence). The CDR3 runs 12 residues. The CDR3 DNA sequence: TGTGCCAGCAGCCGGGACAGCTATGGCTACACCTTC. Translating it yields CASSRDSYGYTF.